This paragraph covers one TCR beta chain sequence. The antigen remains undetermined. This record belongs to a study of shared clonotypes between healthy human individuals. Only CD45RO-negative cells positively selected for CCR7 counted as naive CD8 cells, so terminally differentiated effector memory CD45RA+ cells were excluded. The authors distributed each subset's genomic DNA evenly over several immunoSEQ plates. TCRdb's table, derived via immunoSEQ multiplex PCR, lists solely in-frame clones and lacks some. The sample shows around 1,900,000 clones, 93% of them seen only once. Per germline, CDR1 SGHKS and CDR2 YYEKEE (reference sequence). The CDR3 has 14 residues. The V end lost 1 base, the J end lost 3 bases, and 11 bases lay between the germline ends. General study results and limits: Owing to a small donor count, the genetic and exposure-history diversity represented was limited.

V usage is TRBV5-5 and J usage is TRBJ2-7; no reliable D call. The material sequenced was naive CD8+ T cells from PBMCs. This TCR was sampled from a man aged 18 to 35 in good health. Some clones in this sample may be carry-over from other donors' samples. CDR3 sequence (DNA): TGTGCCAGCAGCTTGTGGCCAGACATCTACGAGCAGTACTTC. This codes for CASSLWPDIYEQYF.